These 30 T cell receptor beta chains were sequenced from one sample in a study of blood T cell repertoires in COVID-19. Here immunoSEQ multiplex PCR was the method, and the copy in TCRdb shows in-frame clones only, minus some. The table has roughly 150,000 clones, about 85% seen once. Sequencing was performed on peripheral blood. Receptor source: a woman older than 75 with COVID-19, enrolled during active disease.

In this sample, this clone turned up once. The chain carries TRBV15 and TRBJ1-4; TRBD1 matches at 7 bases. The CDR3 is 13 residues long. Germline V lookup: CDR1 LNHNV, CDR2 YYDKDF (reference sequence). V gave up 5 bases and J gave up 14 bases; unmatched junction bases: 11. Written as DNA, the CDR3 is TGTGCCACCAGCTCCCGGGACAGTCCGAGGCTGTTTTTT. Protein: CATSSRDSPRLFF.

The chain is built from TRBV5-1 and TRBJ1-2, with D maybe TRBD1 (5 bases). With 4 bases removed from V and 7 bases from J, the gap between germline ends came to 14 bases. Germline assignment: CDR1 SGHRS and CDR2 YFSETQ. CDR3 size: 13 residues. Here the CDR3 DNA reads TGCGCCAGCAGCCTGGAGGGACTGAGTGGCTACACCTTC. Residues: CASSLEGLSGYTF. Combining the CDR3 with reference TRBV5-1 and TRBJ1-2 gives the whole variable domain KAGVTQTPRYLIKTRGQQVTLSCSPISGHRSVSWYQQTPGQGLQFLFEYFSETQRNKGNFPGRFSGRQFSNSRSEMNVSTLELGDSALYLCASSLEGLSGYTFGSGTRLTVV.

The CDR3 spells CASSRRDRVRGTEAFF. The CDR3 region has the DNA TGCGCCAGCAGTCGCCGGGACAGGGTGCGGGGCACTGAAGCTTTCTTT. V and J are TRBV5-1 and TRBJ1-1, with TRBD1 matching over 9 bases. The CDR3 runs to 16 residues. Trimming removed 5 bases from V and 4 bases from J; junction bases left unmatched: 12. Germline V gene data show CDR1 as SGHRS and CDR2 as YFSETQ. Complete variable domain (other parts from reference TRBV5-1 and TRBJ1-1): KAGVTQTPRYLIKTRGQQVTLSCSPISGHRSVSWYQQTPGQGLQFLFEYFSETQRNKGNFPGRFSGRQFSNSRSEMNVSTLELGDSALYLCASSRRDRVRGTEAFFGQGTRLTVV.

CDR3 nucleotides: TGTGCCAGCAGCGGCCGGGGGGACTCCTATGGCTACACCTTC. Encoded protein: CASSGRGDSYGYTF. The chain has TRBV9 and TRBJ1-2, with D maybe TRBD1 (5 bases). Germline V gives CDR1 SGDLS, CDR2 YYNGEE. The CDR3 has 14 residues. The V gene lost 3 bases and the J gene lost 4 bases, with 13 bases spanning the gap.

This sequence joins TRBV11-2 and TRBJ2-5; a possible D gene is TRBD1 (6 bases). The CDR3 has 13 amino acids. From germline, CDR1 is SGHAT and CDR2 FQNNGV. V lost 1 base and J 4 bases, leaving 7 bases between the germline ends. CDR3 amino acids: CASSLGRGETQYF. The CDR3 DNA reads as TGTGCCAGCAGCTTAGGCAGGGGAGAGACCCAGTACTTC.

V usage is TRBV27 and J usage is TRBJ1-2; 7 nucleotides line up with TRBD1. The CDR3 is made up of 14 amino acids. Germline assignment: CDR1 MNHEY and CDR2 SMNVEV (reference sequence). After removal of 2 bases from V and 4 bases from J, the junction contained 4 bases not matched to a gene. CDR3 amino acids: CASSLRGQPYGYTF. CDR3 nucleotides: TGTGCCAGCAGTTTAAGGGGACAGCCCTATGGCTACACCTTC.

The V and J genes are TRBV3-1 (or the pseudogene TRBV3-2) and TRBJ1-1, with D unclear. The CDR3 is made up of 12 amino acids. Germline V lookup: CDR1 LGHDT, CDR2 YNNKEL (reference sequence). The DNA of the CDR3 is TGTGCAGCCGGGTCTACACCCTTACCCGCTTTCTTT. Protein product: CAAGSTPLPAFF.

The V gene is TRBV4-1, the J gene TRBJ2-1; perhaps TRBD1 as D (7 bases). The CDR3 covers 18 residues. V lost 3 bases to trimming and J lost 8 bases, with 26 bases between them. Germline V gives CDR1 MGHRA, CDR2 YSYEKL. CDR3 nucleotide sequence: TGCGCCAGCAGCCAGGAGTTAAGGGCAGGGGGGTCGGGCGATGAGCAGTTCTTC. As protein: CASSQELRAGGSGDEQFF.

This clone was counted only a few times. The rearrangement uses TRBV29-1 and TRBJ2-1, with D possibly TRBD1 on 5 matching bases. The CDR3 has 13 residues. The V end was cut by 6 bases, the J end by 7 bases, with 16 bases between. Looked up from germline, CDR1 is SQVTM and CDR2 is ANQGSEA. The CDR3: CSVRALNRNEQFF. The CDR3 DNA reads as TGCAGCGTCCGGGCCCTCAACAGGAATGAGCAGTTCTTC.

The chain joins TRBV3-1 (or the pseudogene TRBV3-2) to TRBJ2-1, with 10 bases identical to TRBD2. CDR1 is LGHDT and CDR2 is YNNKEL in the germline V gene (reference sequence). After removal of 4 bases from V and 4 bases from J, the junction contained 4 bases not matched to a gene. The CDR3 is 15 amino acids. CDR3 residues: CASSLSSGGYNEQFF. The CDR3 DNA follows: TGTGCCAGCAGCCTGTCTAGCGGGGGATACAATGAGCAGTTCTTC.

The chain has TRBV18 and TRBJ2-7; TRBD1 is a possible D gene (6 bases). Trimming pared 6 bases from V and 2 bases from J, leaving 14 bases between. The CDR3 has 14 residues. CDR1 and CDR2 from the germline V gene are KGHSH and LQKENI. The CDR3 sequence: CASSTGLPTYEQYF. In DNA form, the CDR3 reads TGTGCCAGCTCCACAGGGCTCCCTACCTACGAGCAGTACTTC.

About this clone: Being one base from a much bigger clone, this may be a read error. At the DNA level, this CDR3 is encoded by other sequences in the same sample as well. CDR3 sequence reads: CASSQGTGNQPQHF. The CDR3 DNA follows: TGTGCCAGCAGCCAGGGGACAGGGAATCAGCCCCAGCATTTT. The V gene is TRBV3-1 (or the pseudogene TRBV3-2), the J gene TRBJ1-5; 9 positions match TRBD1. The V and J ends lost 3 bases and 4 bases, in that order; junction bases with no gene match: 1. In germline, CDR1 is LGHDT, CDR2 YNNKEL (reference sequence). This CDR3 is built from 14 residues.

The rearrangement links TRBV6-5 to TRBJ1-2; no definite D call. The CDR3 spans 14 residues. Germline CDR1 reads MNHEY; CDR2 reads SVGAGI. Trimming left V 2 bases short and J 8 bases short, with 15 bases between. For the CDR3, the DNA is TGTGCCAGCAGTTACCGGGTGGGTCTGCGAGGCTACACCTTC. Translating gives CASSYRVGLRGYTF.

Worth noting for this clone: One end of the junction varies from germline; a read error may be responsible. CDR3 residues: CASSERTARPFHLF. The DNA for the CDR3 is TGTGCCAGCAGTGAACGGACAGCGAGACCCTTTCATCTCTTT. The V gene is TRBV2, the J gene TRBJ1-6, with D possibly matching TRBD1 (6 bases). This CDR3 has 14 residues. CDR1 is SNHLY, CDR2 FYNNEI, per germline.

The rearrangement links TRBV12-3 or TRBV12-4 to TRBJ2-7, with D tentatively TRBD2 (6 bases). The CDR3 spans 13 residues. V was pared by 6 bases and J by 3 bases, with 12 bases between. The CDR3 reads CASRGMGGYEQYF. In nucleotides, the CDR3 is TGTGCCAGCAGGGGGATGGGGGGCTACGAGCAGTACTTC.

V usage is TRBV4-1 and J usage is TRBJ2-7; a weak D match, TRBD2 (5 bases). The CDR3 is made up of 15 amino acids. Germline V lookup: CDR1 MGHRA, CDR2 YSYEKL. V dropped 1 base and J dropped 5 bases, with 15 bases sitting between them. CDR3 DNA: TGCGCCAGCAGCCAAGTCGCCCCCGCGCGGGACGAGCAGTACTTC. Translating it yields CASSQVAPARDEQYF.

The V call is TRBV11-2, the J call TRBJ2-2; TRBD1 agrees at 8 bases. Germline lookup yields CDR1 SGHAT and CDR2 FQNNGV. This CDR3 contains 16 residues. J gave up 3 bases and V 7 bases, and 10 bases lay outside the gene matches. The CDR3: CASNNALQGDTGELFF. Here the CDR3 DNA reads TGTGCCAGCAACAACGCATTACAGGGGGACACCGGGGAGCTGTTTTTT.

The chain combines TRBV5-1 with TRBJ2-7, with a weak D call TRBD2 (5 bases). This CDR3 region has 14 residues. In germline, CDR1 is SGHRS, CDR2 YFSETQ. The ends were cut back, 3 bases at V and 2 bases at J, with 12 bases in the middle. Here the CDR3 DNA reads TGCGCCAGCAGCTCGGTCGAGGGTACCTACGAGCAGTACTTC. As protein: CASSSVEGTYEQYF.

The chain joins TRBV7-2 to TRBJ2-1; TRBD2 matches at 12 bases. From germline, CDR1 is SGHTA and CDR2 FQGNSA. This CDR3 region has 18 residues. The V segment lost 5 bases and the J segment 8 bases; nucleotides outside the gene matches: 16. CDR3 DNA sequence: TGTGCCAGCAGCCCCGCGGGACTAGCGGGTAGCTTTCGGGATGAGCAGTTCTTC. Residues: CASSPAGLAGSFRDEQFF.

CDR3: CASSQIGGASHNEQFF. CDR3 DNA: TGTGCCAGCAGCCAAATCGGGGGGGCTAGCCACAATGAGCAGTTCTTC. The rearrangement uses TRBV3-1 (or the pseudogene TRBV3-2) and TRBJ2-1, with 8 nucleotides matching TRBD2. This CDR3 spans 16 amino acids. Germline lookup yields CDR1 LGHDT and CDR2 YNNKEL (reference sequence). The ends lost 2 bases at V and 5 bases at J; junction bases unmatched: 8.

This chain uses TRBV3-1 (or the pseudogene TRBV3-2) with TRBJ1-2; D gene uncertain. The CDR3 covers 12 residues. V lost 2 bases to trimming and J lost 7 bases, with 8 bases between them. CDR1 LGHDT and CDR2 YNNKEL come from the germline V gene (reference sequence). CDR3 DNA: TGTGCCAGCAGCCAATTCGAGGTTGGCTACACCTTC. Its protein product is CASSQFEVGYTF.

The chain combines TRBV5-1 with TRBJ2-5; TRBD2 is a possible D gene (5 bases). V was shortened by 2 bases and J by 3 bases, with 8 bases between the two germline ends. This CDR3 contains 13 residues. CDR1 is SGHRS and CDR2 is YFSETQ in the germline V gene. As DNA, the CDR3 is TGCGCCAGCAGCTTACTAGAGAAAGAGACCCAGTACTTC. Protein: CASSLLEKETQYF.

This sequence joins TRBV5-6 and TRBJ1-2; weak D call: TRBD1 (5 bases). V was pared by 10 bases and J by 4 bases, with 17 bases between. The germline V gene encodes CDR1 SGHDT and CDR2 YYEEEE. CDR3 length: 13 residues. CDR3 in amino acids: CASEEQGLYGYTF. Here the CDR3 DNA reads TGTGCCTCGGAAGAGCAGGGACTCTATGGCTACACCTTC.

The rearrangement uses TRBV3-1 (or the pseudogene TRBV3-2) and TRBJ1-2; unclear D gene. Germline loops: CDR1 LGHDT, CDR2 YNNKEL (reference sequence). V was shortened by 4 bases and J by 8 bases, with 23 bases between the two germline ends. CDR3 length: 16 residues. CDR3 loop: CASSPKRWQLSSGYTF. The CDR3, as DNA: TGTGCCAGCAGCCCCAAGAGGTGGCAACTGAGCTCGGGCTACACCTTC.

The gene calls are TRBV12-3 or TRBV12-4 and TRBJ1-6, with D hard to call. Trimming removed 8 bases from V and 9 bases from J, with 14 bases in between. This CDR3 has 13 residues. CDR3 sequence (DNA): TGTGCCAGCGGGTCCCCGCCGGGTTCACCCCTCCACTTT. It is translated as CASGSPPGSPLHF.

The CDR3 sequence is CASSPDSSNQPQHF. CDR3 nucleotides: TGCGCCAGCAGCCCGGACAGCAGCAATCAGCCCCAGCATTTT. This chain links TRBV4-1 with TRBJ1-5; maybe TRBD1 (6 bases). The germline CDR1 and CDR2 sequences are MGHRA and YSYEKL. The V end lost 4 bases, the J end lost 1 base, and 8 bases lay between the germline ends. The CDR3 has 14 residues.

This chain joins TRBV21-1 and TRBJ2-7; the DNA was not compared with TRBD2, the D call given in the table. TRBV21-1 is assigned pseudogene status. CDR3 size: 15 residues. The CDR3 nucleotides read TGTGCCAGCAGCAGAAGGACTAGCGGGTTCCCCCCACACATCTTC. The encoded protein is CASSRRTSGFPPHIF.

The rearrangement links TRBV19 to TRBJ2-2, with 9 bases identical to TRBD2. This CDR3 region has 16 residues. The germline V gene has CDR1 LNHDA and CDR2 SQIVND (reference sequence). After removal of 7 bases from V and 5 bases from J, the junction contained 11 bases not matched to a gene. The CDR3 reads CASKKGLALTTGELFF. The CDR3 nucleotides are TGTGCCAGTAAAAAGGGACTAGCCTTGACTACCGGGGAGCTGTTTTTT.

The V gene is TRBV28, the J gene TRBJ2-1; TRBD1 is a possible D gene (6 bases). Between the trimmed V and J ends, which lost 6 bases and 2 bases, there was a span of 20 bases. Germline loops: CDR1 MDHEN, CDR2 SYDVKM. The CDR3 spans 17 residues. The CDR3 nucleotides read TGTGCCAGCAGCCTCGGCCTGGGGGCGGTAACCTACAATGAGCAGTTCTTC. It yields the protein CASSLGLGAVTYNEQFF.

This clone has just a few counts. The rearrangement uses TRBV6-2 or TRBV6-3 and TRBJ2-1, with 8 bases matching TRBD2. CDR1 and CDR2 from the germline V gene are MNHEY and SVGEGT. The CDR3 is 15 residues long. Germline trimming cut 5 bases from V and 10 bases from J; bases unmatched to any gene: 13. This chain's CDR3 is CASSTPGLGFVEQFF. Here the CDR3 DNA reads TGTGCCAGCAGTACCCCGGGACTAGGATTTGTAGAGCAGTTCTTC.